These 8 T cell receptor beta chains share one sample of origin, sequenced in a study of Ad26.COV2.S vaccination and SARS-CoV-2 variants. Generated by immunoSEQ multiplex PCR, the TCRdb table keeps only in-frame clones and is missing some. The data hold 440,000 or so clones, with roughly 90% observed a single time. The treatment denotes: around 19 received Ad26.COV2.S at low or high dose, single or two shots; about 5 received placebo; per-sample allocation not given. Samples came from day 63 after the first vaccine or placebo injection. Sequencing used peripheral blood, obtained in a trial of Ad26.COV2.S vaccine versus placebo. The receptors come from a person between 18 and 59 years old who received the Ad26.COV2.S COVID-19 vaccine or a placebo.

The V call is TRBV7-9, the J call TRBJ1-1; D remains ambiguous. Germline V gene data show CDR1 as SEHNR and CDR2 as FQNEAQ (reference sequence). V gave up 1 base and J gave up 4 bases, with 10 bases separating them. The CDR3 has 14 residues. The CDR3 sequence is CASSLGLGSTEAFF. The CDR3 region has the DNA TGTGCCAGCAGCTTAGGTTTGGGGAGCACTGAAGCTTTCTTT.

The chain carries TRBV7-2 and TRBJ2-7; D uncertain. V was clipped by 4 bases and J by 3 bases, with 10 bases between them. CDR1 and CDR2 from the germline V gene are SGHTA and FQGNSA. The CDR3 has 13 amino acids. The CDR3, as DNA: TGTGCCAGCAGCTCGGCCGTTTTCTACGAGCAGTACTTC. This gives the protein CASSSAVFYEQYF.

V is TRBV3-1 (or the pseudogene TRBV3-2) and J is TRBJ2-7; TRBD2 agrees at 9 bases. With 4 bases clipped from V and 5 bases from J, the junction kept 9 bases outside the gene matches. In germline, CDR1 is LGHDT, CDR2 YNNKEL (reference sequence). CDR3 size: 15 residues. The CDR3 loop reads CASSLFPSGVHEQYF. In nucleotides, the CDR3 is TGTGCCAGCAGCCTTTTCCCTAGCGGGGTCCACGAGCAGTACTTC.

This clone was detected once. The chain joins TRBV11-3 to TRBJ2-1; tentative D call: TRBD2 (6 bases). Trimming pared 5 bases from V and 6 bases from J, leaving 11 bases between. The CDR3 loop spans 13 amino acids. Germline loops: CDR1 SGHNT, CDR2 YENEEA. The CDR3, as DNA: TGTGCCAGCAGCCCTGCCGGGGGCAATGAGCAGTTCTTC. Amino acids: CASSPAGGNEQFF.

This chain joins TRBV3-1 (or the pseudogene TRBV3-2) and TRBJ2-3; D call uncertain. The CDR3 has 13 residues. Germline loops: CDR1 LGHDT, CDR2 YNNKEL (reference sequence). V was shortened by 4 bases and J by 6 bases, with 11 bases between the two germline ends. CDR3 loop: CASSRPPADTQYF. CDR3 nucleotide sequence: TGTGCCAGCAGCCGTCCCCCGGCGGATACGCAGTATTTT.

The chain employs TRBV6-6 and TRBJ2-1, with no clear D. The germline V gene encodes CDR1 MNHNY and CDR2 SVGAGI (reference sequence). V was cut by 5 bases and J by 7 bases, with 9 bases left in between. The CDR3 consists of 12 residues. The CDR3 bases are TGTGCCAGCAGTCCGGCCTCTAATGAGCAGTTCTTC. Translation: CASSPASNEQFF.

The chain has TRBV18 and TRBJ1-2, with 9 bases lining up with TRBD1. CDR3 size: 14 residues. The junction had 6 bases not matched to a gene; V was cut back by 3 bases and J by 7 bases. The germline CDR1 and CDR2 sequences are KGHSH and LQKENI. The CDR3 nucleotides are TGTGCCAGCTCACCTACAGGGGGCTCGGTTGGCTACACCTTC. This translates into CASSPTGGSVGYTF. The complete variable domain, with remaining parts taken from reference TRBV18 and TRBJ1-2, reads NAGVMQNPRHLVRRRGQEARLRCSPMKGHSHVYWYRQLPEEGLKFMVYLQKENIIDESGMPKERFSAEFPKEGPSILRIQQVVRGDSAAYFCASSPTGGSVGYTFGSGTRLTVV.

This chain uses TRBV3-1 (or the pseudogene TRBV3-2) with TRBJ2-4, with TRBD1 identical over 10 bases. Germline-derived CDR1 and CDR2 are LGHDT and YNNKEL (reference sequence). This CDR3 contains 16 residues. V shed 5 bases, J shed 2 bases, and the junction held 6 bases outside the gene matches. CDR3 amino acids: CASSKRTGGTKNIQYF. The CDR3 DNA reads as TGTGCCAGCAGCAAAAGGACAGGGGGGACCAAAAACATTCAGTACTTC.